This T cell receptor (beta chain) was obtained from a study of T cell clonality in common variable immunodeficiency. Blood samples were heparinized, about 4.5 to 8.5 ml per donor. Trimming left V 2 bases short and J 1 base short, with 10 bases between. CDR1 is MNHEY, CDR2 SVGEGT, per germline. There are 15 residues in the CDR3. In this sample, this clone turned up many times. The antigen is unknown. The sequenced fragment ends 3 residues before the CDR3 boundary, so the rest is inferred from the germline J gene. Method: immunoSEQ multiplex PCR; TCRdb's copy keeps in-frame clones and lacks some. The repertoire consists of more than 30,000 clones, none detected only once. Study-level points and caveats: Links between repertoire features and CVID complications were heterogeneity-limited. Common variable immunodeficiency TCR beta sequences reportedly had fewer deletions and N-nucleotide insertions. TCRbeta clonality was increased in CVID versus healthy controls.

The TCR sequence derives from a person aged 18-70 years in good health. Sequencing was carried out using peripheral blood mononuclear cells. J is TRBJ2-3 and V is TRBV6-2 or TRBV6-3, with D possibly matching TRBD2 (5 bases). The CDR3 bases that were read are TGTGCCAGCAGTTACCCTAGCCATGGCACAGATACG. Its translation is CASSYPSHGTDT. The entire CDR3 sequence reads CASSYPSHGTDTQYF.